This T cell receptor beta chain was sequenced in a study of cytomegalovirus exposure and HLA in healthy donors. About the study: HLA-typed donors were the source of around 80 million unique TCRs, which an early data release held. In terms of ancestry, the Caucasian-associated cluster contained 80% to 90% of the approximately 400 genotyped donors. Study-level results: A later analysis linked a missense variant in DCLRE1C to the trimming of TCR beta V and J genes.

Germline V gene lookup returns CDR1 SQVTM and CDR2 ANQGSEA. Trimming cost V 6 bases and J 7 bases; bases outside gene matches: 9. CDR3 length equals 12 residues. The PCR employed 60 Vbeta primers together with 13 Jbeta primers. Clones were sequenced by immunoSEQ multiplex PCR, and TCRdb holds only the in-frame ones, with some missing. The sample consists of some 250,000 clones, approximately 82% of them appearing once. As to this clone: Its specificity is unknown.

Though nominally healthy at sampling, donors likely had unrecorded immune exposures. The clonotype originates from a woman aged 55-69 years in good health and CMV-seropositive. The rearrangement links TRBV29-1 to TRBJ2-7; 7 nucleotides agree with TRBD1. Sequenced: PBMCs. The CDR3 sequence is CSVGATGVEQYF. The CDR3 DNA reads TGCAGCGTGGGGGCCACAGGGGTTGAGCAGTACTTC.